This TCR beta chain emerged from a study of T cell clonotyping in hematopoietic cell transplantation. Comment on this clone: Antigen: not known.

TCRdb's copy holds only in-frame clones and misses some; the assay was immunoSEQ multiplex PCR. The table lists 9,500 to 15,000 clones, roughly nine tenths of them singletons. Study conclusions and caveats: At the given depth, recipient repertoires were over 95% de novo clonotypes. Cells were unsorted, so CD4 and CD8 contributions were not separated. Recipient TCR diversity dropped after transplant; expanded clonotypes rose from day 30 to 180.

CDR1 and CDR2 (germline): SGHDT, YYEEEE. The CDR3 length is 15 residues. J was trimmed by 5 bases and V by 4 bases; bases with no gene match: 6. The sequenced sample consisted of peripheral blood mononuclear cells. This TCR was sampled from a human donor who either received an allogeneic hematopoietic cell transplant for a myeloid malignancy or was a related donor (not recorded which). Some clones in this sample may be carry-over from other donors' samples. This chain links TRBV5-6 with TRBJ2-2, with 9 positions matching TRBD1. The CDR3 DNA reads as TGTGCCAGCAGCCCTTGGACAGGGGAGACCGGGGAGCTGTTTTTT. Encoded protein: CASSPWTGETGELFF.